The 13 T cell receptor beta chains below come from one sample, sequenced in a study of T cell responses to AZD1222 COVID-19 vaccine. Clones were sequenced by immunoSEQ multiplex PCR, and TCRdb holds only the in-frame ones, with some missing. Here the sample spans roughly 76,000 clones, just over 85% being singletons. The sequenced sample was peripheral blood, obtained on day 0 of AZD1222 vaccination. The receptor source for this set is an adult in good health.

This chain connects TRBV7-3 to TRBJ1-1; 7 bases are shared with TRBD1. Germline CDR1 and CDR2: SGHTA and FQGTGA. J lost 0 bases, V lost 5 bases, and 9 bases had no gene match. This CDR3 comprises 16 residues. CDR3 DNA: TGTGCCAGCAGCCCTAGACCGGGACAGATGAACACTGAAGCTTTCTTT. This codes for CASSPRPGQMNTEAFF. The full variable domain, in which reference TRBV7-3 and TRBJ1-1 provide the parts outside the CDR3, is GAGVSQTPSNKVTEKGKYVELRCDPISGHTALYWYRQSLGQGPEFLIYFQGTGAADDSGLPNDRFFAVRPEGSVSTLKIQRTERGDSAVYLCASSPRPGQMNTEAFFGQGTRLTVV.

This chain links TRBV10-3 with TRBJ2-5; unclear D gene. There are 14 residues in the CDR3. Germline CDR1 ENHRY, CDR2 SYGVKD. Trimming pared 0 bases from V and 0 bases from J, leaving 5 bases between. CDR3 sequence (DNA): TGTGCCATCAGTGAGTCGTACAACCAAGAGACCCAGTACTTC. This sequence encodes CAISESYNQETQYF.

In DNA, the CDR3 is TGTGCCAGCAGTTACGGCGGGGTTTCCTACGAGCAGTACTTC. Its translation: CASSYGGVSYEQYF. The gene calls are TRBV6-2 or TRBV6-3 and TRBJ2-7, with D possibly TRBD2 on 6 matching bases. This CDR3 is built from 14 residues. V gave up 2 bases and J gave up 1 base, with 9 bases separating them. Looked up from germline, CDR1 is MNHEY and CDR2 is SVGEGT.

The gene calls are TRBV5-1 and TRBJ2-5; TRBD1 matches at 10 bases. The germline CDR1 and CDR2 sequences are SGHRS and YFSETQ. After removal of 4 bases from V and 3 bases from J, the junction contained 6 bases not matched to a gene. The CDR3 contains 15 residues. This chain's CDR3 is CASSPQTGGEETQYF. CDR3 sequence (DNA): TGCGCCAGCAGCCCCCAGACAGGGGGCGAAGAGACCCAGTACTTC.

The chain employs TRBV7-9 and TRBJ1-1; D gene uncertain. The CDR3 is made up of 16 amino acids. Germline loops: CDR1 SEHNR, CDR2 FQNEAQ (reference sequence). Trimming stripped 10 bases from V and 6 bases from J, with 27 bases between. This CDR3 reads CATLVWAREGTPEAFF. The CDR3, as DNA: TGTGCCACTCTGGTCTGGGCCCGGGAGGGAACACCTGAAGCTTTCTTT.

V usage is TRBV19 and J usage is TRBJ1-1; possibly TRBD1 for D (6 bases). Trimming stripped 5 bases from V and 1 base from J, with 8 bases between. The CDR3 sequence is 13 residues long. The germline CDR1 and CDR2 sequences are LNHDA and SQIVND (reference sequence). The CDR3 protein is CASSVTGNTEAFF. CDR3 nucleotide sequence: TGTGCCAGTAGTGTGACAGGGAACACTGAAGCTTTCTTT. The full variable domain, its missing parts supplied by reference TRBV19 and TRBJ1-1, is DGGITQSPKYLFRKEGQNVTLSCEQNLNHDAMYWYRQDPGQGLRLIYYSQIVNDFQKGDIAEGYSVSREKKESFPLTVTSAQKNPTAFYLCASSVTGNTEAFFGQGTRLTVV.

In DNA, the CDR3 is TGTGCCAGCAGTTTAGTAGGAGGCACTGAAGCTTTCTTT. Translating it yields CASSLVGGTEAFF. V is TRBV28 and J is TRBJ1-1; D is undetermined. This CDR3 region has 13 residues. Germline CDR1 and CDR2: MDHEN and SYDVKM. The ends were cut back, 2 bases at V and 4 bases at J, with 8 bases in the middle.

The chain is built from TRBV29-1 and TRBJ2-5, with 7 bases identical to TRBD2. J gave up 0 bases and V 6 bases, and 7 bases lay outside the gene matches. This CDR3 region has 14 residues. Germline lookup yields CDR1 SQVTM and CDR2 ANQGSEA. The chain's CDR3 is CSVVGTTNQETQYF. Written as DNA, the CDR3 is TGCAGCGTAGTCGGGACTACCAACCAAGAGACCCAGTACTTC.

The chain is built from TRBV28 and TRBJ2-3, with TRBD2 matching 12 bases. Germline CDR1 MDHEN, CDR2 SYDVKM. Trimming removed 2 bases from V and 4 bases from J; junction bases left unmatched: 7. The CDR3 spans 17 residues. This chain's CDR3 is CASSLGTSGSYPDTQYF. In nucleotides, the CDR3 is TGTGCCAGCAGTTTAGGGACTAGCGGGTCCTATCCAGATACGCAGTATTTT.

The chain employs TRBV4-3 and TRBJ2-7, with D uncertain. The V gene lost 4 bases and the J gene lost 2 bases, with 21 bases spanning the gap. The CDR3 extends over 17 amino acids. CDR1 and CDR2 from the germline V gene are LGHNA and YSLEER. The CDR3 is CASSPPSTTQTTYEQYF. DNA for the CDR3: TGCGCCAGCAGCCCACCCTCGACAACCCAGACGACCTACGAGCAGTACTTC.

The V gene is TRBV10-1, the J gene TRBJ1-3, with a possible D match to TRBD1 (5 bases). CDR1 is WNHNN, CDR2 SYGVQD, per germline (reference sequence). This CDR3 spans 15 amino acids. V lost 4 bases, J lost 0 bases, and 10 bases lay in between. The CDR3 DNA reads TGCGCCAGCAGTGCAGGGACGGCCTCTGGAAACACCATATATTTT. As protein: CASSAGTASGNTIYF.

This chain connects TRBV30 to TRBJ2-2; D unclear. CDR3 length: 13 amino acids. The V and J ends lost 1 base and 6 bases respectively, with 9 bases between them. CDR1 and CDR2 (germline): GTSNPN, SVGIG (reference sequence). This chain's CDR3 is CAWSGLLAGELFF. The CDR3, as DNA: TGTGCCTGGAGTGGTTTGCTGGCCGGGGAGCTGTTTTTT.

CDR3 sequence (DNA): TGTGCCAGCAGGGGTCCATCCCGAGATACGCAGTATTTT. This sequence encodes CASRGPSRDTQYF. The V gene is TRBV6-5, the J gene TRBJ2-3; no firm D call. CDR3 length equals 13 residues. Per the germline V gene, CDR1 is MNHEY and CDR2 is SVGAGI. The ends were cut back, 6 bases at V and 5 bases at J, with 12 bases in the middle.